Listed below are T cell receptor beta chains from one sample, sequenced in a study of human thymus T cells. Some clones are missing from TCRdb's copy, which holds only in-frame ones; the method was immunoSEQ multiplex PCR. The sample yields about 78,000 clones, around 96% seen once. Input material: thymus tissue. The origin of the receptors is a boy in the first two years of life with a congenital heart defect but otherwise immunologically healthy. CDR3s include the opening cysteine and the closing phenylalanine or tryptophan. A D gene is named only where the DNA matches it firmly. Not all rows give a size; the values are once, few, many and, for expanded clones, a class.

D	length	size	V	J	DNA	CDR3
TRBD1	12	.	TRBV29-1	TRBJ2-3	TGCAGCCCTGGACAGGGGACAGATACGCAGTATTTT	CSPGQGTDTQYF
.	14	.	TRBV19	TRBJ2-7	TGTGCCAGTAGTATAGACGAGTTTTCGAGCGAGCAGTACTTC	CASSIDEFSSEQYF
.	14	.	TRBV7-9	TRBJ2-4	TGTGCCAGCAGCTTAGGGGGTGCCAAAAACATTCAGTACTTC	CASSLGGAKNIQYF
TRBD1	16	.	TRBV11-2	TRBJ2-4	TGTGCCAGCAGCTTAGGACCAGGGGGACCCAAAAACATTCAGTACTTC	CASSLGPGGPKNIQYF
.	16	.	TRBV4-3	TRBJ2-3	TGCGCCAGCAGCCAAGTTCAGGGCAGGGGCACAGATACGCAGTATTTT	CASSQVQGRGTDTQYF
TRBD1	15	.	TRBV28	TRBJ2-1	TGTGCCAGCAGACGGGACAGGCGCTCCTACAATGAGCAGTTCTTC	CASRRDRRSYNEQFF
.	14	.	TRBV27	TRBJ1-1	TGTGCCAGCAGTTTGGGGGCCCTGGACACTGAAGCTTTCTTT	CASSLGALDTEAFF
.	18	.	TRBV27	TRBJ1-1	TGTGCCAGCAGTTCTTCCCCTCAGGGGCATTTTGGAGGGACTGAAGCTTTCTTT	CASSSSPQGHFGGTEAFF
.	13	once	TRBV14	TRBJ1-1	TGTGCCAGCAGCCAAGATTCCGACACTGAAGCTTTCTTT	CASSQDSDTEAFF
.	13	.	TRBV6-5	TRBJ1-2	TGTGCCAGCAGTTACCGGGGGGTTACTGGCTACACCTTC	CASSYRGVTGYTF
.	15	.	TRBV7-2	TRBJ2-1	TGTGCCAGCAGCTTATTTCAAGTCGTACACAATGAGCAGTTCTTC	CASSLFQVVHNEQFF
.	16	.	TRBV5-4	TRBJ1-1	TGTGCCAGCAGCTTGGAAACTCAGAAACCGAACACTGAAGCTTTCTTT	CASSLETQKPNTEAFF
.	15	.	TRBV21-1	TRBJ2-1	TGTGCCAGCAGTCCACCGGGGGGGCCCGCTCCCGAGCAGTTCTTC	CASSPPGGPAPEQFF
.	16	.	TRBV12-5	TRBJ1-6	TGTGCTAGTGCCCATTTACATAGCCGCTATAATTCACCCCTCCACTTT	CASAHLHSRYNSPLHF
.	11	.	TRBV6-5	TRBJ1-1	TGTGCCAGCGCAGAAGGTGGGAGGGCTTTCTTT	CASAEGGRAFF
.	12	once	TRBV2	TRBJ1-5	TGTGCCAGCAATGAGGGGAGGCAGCCCCAGCATTTT	CASNEGRQPQHF
.	20	.	TRBV6-4	TRBJ2-1	TGTGCCAGCAGTGAACAGCCACGAATGCGCGGGAAGGATCCCAACAATGAGCAGTTCTTC	CASSEQPRMRGKDPNNEQFF
TRBD2	17	.	TRBV7-2	TRBJ2-1	TGTGCCAGCAGCCCTCCGCCGGGACTAGCGGGAATTCGTGAGCAGTTCTTC	CASSPPPGLAGIREQFF
.	17	once	TRBV4-2	TRBJ2-1	TGTGCCAGCAGCCAAGATCGTACGGCGGGCGCCTACAATGAGCAGTTCTTC	CASSQDRTAGAYNEQFF
TRBD1	15	.	TRBV4-1	TRBJ1-1	TGCGCCAGCAGCCCGGAGACCAGGGGGCGCACTGAAGCTTTCTTT	CASSPETRGRTEAFF
TRBD1	14	once	TRBV10-2	TRBJ2-5	TGCGCCAGCAGTGAGTGGACAGGGGGGAAGACCCAGTACTTC	CASSEWTGGKTQYF
.	16	.	TRBV18	TRBJ1-2	TGTGCCAGCTCACCTGTTCAGAGTATAGCTAACTATGGCTACACCTTC	CASSPVQSIANYGYTF
.	11	.	TRBV11-2	TRBJ2-5	TGTGCCAGCAGCTTAGGACTGACCCAGTACTTC	CASSLGLTQYF
.	15	once	TRBV18	TRBJ1-4	TGTGCCAGCTCACCGGGTCCGTTGGCCTGGGAAAAACTGTTTTTT	CASSPGPLAWEKLFF